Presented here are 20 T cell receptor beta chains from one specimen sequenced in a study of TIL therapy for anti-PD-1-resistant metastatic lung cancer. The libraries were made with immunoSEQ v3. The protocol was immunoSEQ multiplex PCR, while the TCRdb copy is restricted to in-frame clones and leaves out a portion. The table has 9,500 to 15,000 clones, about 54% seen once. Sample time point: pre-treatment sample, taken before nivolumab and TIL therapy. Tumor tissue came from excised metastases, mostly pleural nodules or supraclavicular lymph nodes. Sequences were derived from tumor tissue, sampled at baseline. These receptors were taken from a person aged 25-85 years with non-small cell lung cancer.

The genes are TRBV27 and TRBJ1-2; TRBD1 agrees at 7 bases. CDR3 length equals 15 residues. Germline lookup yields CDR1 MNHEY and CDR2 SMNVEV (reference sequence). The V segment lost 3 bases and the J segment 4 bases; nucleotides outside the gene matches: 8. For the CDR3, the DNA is TGTGCCAGCAGTTTCTCCGGGACAGCTAGCTATGGCTACACCTTC. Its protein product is CASSFSGTASYGYTF.

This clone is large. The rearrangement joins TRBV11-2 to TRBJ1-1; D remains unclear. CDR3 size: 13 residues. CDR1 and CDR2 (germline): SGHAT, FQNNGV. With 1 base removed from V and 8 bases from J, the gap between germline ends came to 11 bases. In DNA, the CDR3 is TGTGCCAGCAGCTTAGGAACGGCCCGGGAAGCTTTCTTT. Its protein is CASSLGTAREAFF.

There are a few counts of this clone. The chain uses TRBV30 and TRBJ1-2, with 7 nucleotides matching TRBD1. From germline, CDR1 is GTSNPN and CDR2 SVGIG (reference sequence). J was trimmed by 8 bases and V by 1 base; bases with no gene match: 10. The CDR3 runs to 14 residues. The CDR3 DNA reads TGTGCCTGGAGTGGAAACCGGGACAGAGACGGCTACACCTTC. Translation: CAWSGNRDRDGYTF.

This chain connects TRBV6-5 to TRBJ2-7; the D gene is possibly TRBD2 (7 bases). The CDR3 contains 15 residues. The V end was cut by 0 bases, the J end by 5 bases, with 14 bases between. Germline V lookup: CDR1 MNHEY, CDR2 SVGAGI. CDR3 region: CASSYSTGGSNEQYF. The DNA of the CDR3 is TGTGCCAGCAGTTACTCAACGGGGGGCAGCAACGAGCAGTACTTC.

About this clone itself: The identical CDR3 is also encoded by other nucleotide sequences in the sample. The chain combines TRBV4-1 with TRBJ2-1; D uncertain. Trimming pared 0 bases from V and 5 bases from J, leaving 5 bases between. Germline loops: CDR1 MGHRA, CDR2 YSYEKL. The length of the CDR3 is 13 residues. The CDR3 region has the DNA TGCGCCAGCAGCCAAGACAGGAACAATGAGCAGTTCTTC. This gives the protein CASSQDRNNEQFF.

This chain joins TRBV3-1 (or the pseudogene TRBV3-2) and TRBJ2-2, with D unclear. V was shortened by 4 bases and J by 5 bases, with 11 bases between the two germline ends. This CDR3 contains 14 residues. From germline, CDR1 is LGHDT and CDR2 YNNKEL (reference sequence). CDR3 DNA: TGTGCCAGCAGCCCTGAGGAGAGGACCGGGGAGCTGTTTTTT. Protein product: CASSPEERTGELFF.

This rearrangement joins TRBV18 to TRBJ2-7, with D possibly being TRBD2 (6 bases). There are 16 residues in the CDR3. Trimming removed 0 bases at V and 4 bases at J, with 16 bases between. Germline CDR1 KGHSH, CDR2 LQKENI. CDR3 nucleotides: TGTGCCAGCTCACCACCGGACTTGGGGCGGGGATACGAGCAGTACTTC. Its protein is CASSPPDLGRGYEQYF.

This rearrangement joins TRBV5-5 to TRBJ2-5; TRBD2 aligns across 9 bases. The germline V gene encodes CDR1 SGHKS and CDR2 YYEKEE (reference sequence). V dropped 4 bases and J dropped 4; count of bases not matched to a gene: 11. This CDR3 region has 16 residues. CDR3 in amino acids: CASSQIAGEGGETQYF. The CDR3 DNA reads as TGTGCCAGCAGCCAGATAGCGGGAGAGGGGGGAGAGACCCAGTACTTC.

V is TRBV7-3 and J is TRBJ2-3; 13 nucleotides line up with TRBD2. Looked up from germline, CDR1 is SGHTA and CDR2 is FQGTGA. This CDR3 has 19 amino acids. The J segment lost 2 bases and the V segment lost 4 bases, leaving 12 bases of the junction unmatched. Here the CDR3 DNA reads TGTGCCAGCAGCTCCCCTACTAGCGGGAGGGAATCTTCCACAGATACGCAGTATTTT. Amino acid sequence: CASSSPTSGRESSTDTQYF. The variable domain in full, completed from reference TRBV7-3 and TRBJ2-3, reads GAGVSQTPSNKVTEKGKYVELRCDPISGHTALYWYRQSLGQGPEFLIYFQGTGAADDSGLPNDRFFAVRPEGSVSTLKIQRTERGDSAVYLCASSSPTSGRESSTDTQYFGPGTRLTVL.

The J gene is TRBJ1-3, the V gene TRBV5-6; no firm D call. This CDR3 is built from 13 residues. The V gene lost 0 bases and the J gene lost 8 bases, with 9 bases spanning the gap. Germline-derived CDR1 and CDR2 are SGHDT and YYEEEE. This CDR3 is CASSLGVFDTIYF. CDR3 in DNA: TGTGCCAGCAGCTTGGGAGTGTTTGACACCATATATTTT.

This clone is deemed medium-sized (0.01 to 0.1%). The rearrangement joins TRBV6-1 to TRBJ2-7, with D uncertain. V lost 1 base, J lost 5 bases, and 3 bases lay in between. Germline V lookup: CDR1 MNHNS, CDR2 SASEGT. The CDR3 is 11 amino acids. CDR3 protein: CASSEVHEQYF. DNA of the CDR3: TGTGCCAGCAGTGAAGTTCACGAGCAGTACTTC.

The DNA of the CDR3 is TGTGCCAGCAGTGAAGCCCTGCAGAAGGTGATGGGCAATCAGCCCCAGCATTTT. It encodes CASSEALQKVMGNQPQHF. The chain combines TRBV2 with TRBJ1-5, with no clear D. This CDR3 comprises 18 residues. Per germline, CDR1 SNHLY and CDR2 FYNNEI. Trimming removed 0 bases from V and 2 bases from J, with 17 bases in between.

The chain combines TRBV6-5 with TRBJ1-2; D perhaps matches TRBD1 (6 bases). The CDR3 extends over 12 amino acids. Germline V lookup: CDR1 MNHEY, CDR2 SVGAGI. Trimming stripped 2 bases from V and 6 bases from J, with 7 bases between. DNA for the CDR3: TGTGCCAGCAGTTACGAGGGGGATGGCTACACCTTC. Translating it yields CASSYEGDGYTF.

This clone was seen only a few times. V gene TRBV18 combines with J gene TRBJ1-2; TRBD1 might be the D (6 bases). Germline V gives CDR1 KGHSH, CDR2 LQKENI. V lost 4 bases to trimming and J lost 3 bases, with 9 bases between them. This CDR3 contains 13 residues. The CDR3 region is CASSRQEHYGYTF. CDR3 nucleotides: TGTGCCAGCTCACGACAGGAACACTATGGCTACACCTTC.

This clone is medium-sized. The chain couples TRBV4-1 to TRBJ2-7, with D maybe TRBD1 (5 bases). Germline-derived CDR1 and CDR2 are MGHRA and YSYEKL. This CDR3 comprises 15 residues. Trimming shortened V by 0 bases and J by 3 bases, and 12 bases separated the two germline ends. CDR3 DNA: TGCGCCAGCAGCCAAGAGGCTCAGGGAAGCTACGAGCAGTACTTC. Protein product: CASSQEAQGSYEQYF.

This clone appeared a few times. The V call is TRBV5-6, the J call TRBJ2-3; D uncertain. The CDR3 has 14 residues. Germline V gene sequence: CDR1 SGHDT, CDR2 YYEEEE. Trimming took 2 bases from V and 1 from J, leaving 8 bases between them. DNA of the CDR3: TGTGCCAGCAGCTTTATGGCCGGCACAGATACGCAGTATTTT. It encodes CASSFMAGTDTQYF.

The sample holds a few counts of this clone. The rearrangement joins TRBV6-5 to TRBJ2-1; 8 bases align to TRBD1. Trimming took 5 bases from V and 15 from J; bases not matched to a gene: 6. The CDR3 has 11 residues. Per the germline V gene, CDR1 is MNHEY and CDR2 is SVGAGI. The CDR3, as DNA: TGTGCCAGCAGTCTGGACAGGGAACGGTTCTTC. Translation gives CASSLDRERFF.

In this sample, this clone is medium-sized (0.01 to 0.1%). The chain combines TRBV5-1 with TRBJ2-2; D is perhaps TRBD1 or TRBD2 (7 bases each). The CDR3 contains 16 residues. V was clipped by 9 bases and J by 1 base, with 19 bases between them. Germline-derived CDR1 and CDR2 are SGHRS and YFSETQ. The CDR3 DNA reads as TGCGCCACCAGTTCACCAGGGGGGGTGAACACCGGGGAGCTGTTTTTT. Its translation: CATSSPGGVNTGELFF.

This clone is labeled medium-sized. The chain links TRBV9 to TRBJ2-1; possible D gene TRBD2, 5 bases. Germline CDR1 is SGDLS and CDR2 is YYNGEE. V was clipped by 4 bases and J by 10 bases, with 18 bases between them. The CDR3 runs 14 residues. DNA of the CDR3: TGTGCCAGCAGCTTCCAAAACACCCCGGGGGAGCAGTTCTTC. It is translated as CASSFQNTPGEQFF. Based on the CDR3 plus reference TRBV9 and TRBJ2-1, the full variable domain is DSGVTQTPKHLITATGQRVTLRCSPRSGDLSVYWYQQSLDQGLQFLIQYYNGEERAKGNILERFSAQQFPDLHSELNLSSLELGDSALYFCASSFQNTPGEQFFGPGTRLTVL.

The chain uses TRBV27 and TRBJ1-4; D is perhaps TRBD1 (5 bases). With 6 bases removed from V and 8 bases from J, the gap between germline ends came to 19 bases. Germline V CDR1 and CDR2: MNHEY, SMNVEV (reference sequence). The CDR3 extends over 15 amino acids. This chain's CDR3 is CASSLWGEEGEKLFF. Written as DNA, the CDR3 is TGTGCCAGCAGCCTATGGGGGGAGGAAGGCGAAAAACTGTTTTTT.